This T cell receptor beta chain stems from a study of human T cells and chemical hapten exposure. The germline V gene encodes CDR1 KGHSH and CDR2 LQKENI. The CDR3 runs to 12 residues. Trimming took off 2 bases at V and 2 bases at J, with 3 bases between the two ends. This clonotype was counted at least ten times. Time point in this sample: patch test 3, about 24 weeks after DPC sensitization. Treatment of the sample: therapeutic diphenylcyclopropenone sensitization with weekly scalp DPC. One entry per CDR3 protein results from TCRdb running MiXCR on the RACE reads. The sample holds 150,000 to 200,000 distinct CDR3 sequences; 28% are singletons and the top ten take approximately 2.1%.

Sequencing used whole blood, obtained in connection with sensitization to the hapten diphenylcyclopropenone (DPC). The source is a woman aged 18-29 years with alopecia areata. Some clones in this sample may be carry-over from other donors' samples. The chain uses TRBV18 and TRBJ2-5; no definite D call. DNA of the CDR3: TGTGCCAGCTCACCAGGGCAAGAGACCCAGTACTTC. It translates to CASSPGQETQYF.